This TCR beta chain emerged from a study of OX40 agonist ivuxolimab in advanced cancers. About the research overall: Partial responses occurred in three patients (one hepatocellular carcinoma, two cutaneous melanoma).

Clones were sequenced by immunoSEQ multiplex PCR, and TCRdb holds only the in-frame ones, with some missing. The sample has around 150,000 clones, 94% seen once. Findings and limits, study-wide: Among the nonresponders, some also had low normalized T-cell clonal expansion. Relatively little clonal expansion, among the lowest observed, appeared in partial responders at 0.1-3.0 mg/kg. The study observed clonal expansion of CD4+ and CD8+ blood T cells by week 6 at 0.1 to 3.0 mg/kg.

CDR1 and CDR2 (germline): SGHRS, YFSETQ. Trimming took 2 bases from V and 4 from J; bases not matched to a gene: 9. The CDR3 is 15 amino acids. In regard to this clone: The antigen is undetermined.

This clonotype was obtained from an adult with an advanced solid tumor such as melanoma, head and neck, liver or kidney cancer. The chain has TRBV5-1 and TRBJ2-7; 7 positions match TRBD1. The sample here was CD4+ or CD8+ T cells sorted from blood, taken in a trial of the OX40 agonist ivuxolimab. The CDR3 nucleotides are TGCGCCAGCAGCTTAACGACAGGGTCCCGGTACGAGCAGTACTTC. It yields the protein CASSLTTGSRYEQYF.